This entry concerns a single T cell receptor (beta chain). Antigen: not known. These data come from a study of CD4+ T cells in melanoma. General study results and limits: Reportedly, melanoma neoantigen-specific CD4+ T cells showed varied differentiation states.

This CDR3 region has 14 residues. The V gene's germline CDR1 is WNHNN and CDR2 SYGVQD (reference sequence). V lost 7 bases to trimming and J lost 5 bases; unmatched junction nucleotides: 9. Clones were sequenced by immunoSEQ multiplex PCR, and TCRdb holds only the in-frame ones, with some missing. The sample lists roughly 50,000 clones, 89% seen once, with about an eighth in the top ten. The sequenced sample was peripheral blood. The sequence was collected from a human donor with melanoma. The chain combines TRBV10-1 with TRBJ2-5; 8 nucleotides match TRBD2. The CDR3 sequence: CASIGLAPWETQYF. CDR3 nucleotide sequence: TGCGCCAGCATTGGACTAGCTCCATGGGAGACCCAGTACTTC.